This is a list of T cell receptor beta chains from one sample in a study of blood T cell repertoires in COVID-19. Profiling relied on immunoSEQ multiplex PCR, and the TCRdb table lists in-frame clones only, not all of them. The table lists tens of thousands of clones, approximately 88% of them singletons. Sequenced input: peripheral blood. The source is a human donor in a cohort sampled during active COVID-19. CDR3s include the opening cysteine and the closing phenylalanine or tryptophan. D genes are given only for firm matches. Clone size is given for some rows only: seen once, a few or many times, or a class if the clone is expanded.

NA TRBJ2-1 TRBV3-1/TRBV3-2 NA TGTGCCAGCAGCCAAGGGGGGAGGACCTACAATGAGCAGTTCTTC CASSQGGRTYNEQFF
NA TRBJ1-4 TRBV11-1 NA TGTGCCAGCAGCCCCACGGATGAAAAACTGTTTTTT CASSPTDEKLFF
NA TRBJ1-2 TRBV7-2 NA TGTGCCAGCAGCTTAGGGTTCGGGGGTGCGGAGGGCTACACCTTC CASSLGFGGAEGYTF
NA TRBJ2-7 TRBV10-3 TRBD1 TGTGCCATCGGCACAGGGGACGCGCAGTACTTC CAIGTGDAQYF
NA TRBJ2-3 TRBV5-5 TRBD1 TGTGCCAGCAGCTTGAGGGCCGGACAGGGCATATCCAAACATTCAGATACGCAGTATTTT CASSLRAGQGISKHSDTQYF
once TRBJ2-3 TRBV5-1 TRBD1 TGCGCCAGCAGCGGGCCATTAACAGGGGGTGATACGCAGTATTTT CASSGPLTGGDTQYF
once TRBJ2-7 TRBV28 NA TGTGCCAGCAGTTTATATGAAGGGGGCGAGCAGTACTTC CASSLYEGGEQYF
NA TRBJ2-5 TRBV3-1/TRBV3-2 TRBD2 TGTGCCAGCAGCCAGACTAGCGGGAGGCCGGGGGAGACCCAGTACTTC CASSQTSGRPGETQYF
NA TRBJ2-1 TRBV5-1 TRBD2 TGCGCCAGCAGCTGGGGACTAGCGTCCGATGAGCAGTTCTTC CASSWGLASDEQFF
NA TRBJ1-5 TRBV4-1 TRBD1 TGCGCCAGCAGCCAGCTAGGGACAGGGGCTCAGCCCCAGCATTTT CASSQLGTGAQPQHF
NA TRBJ2-2 TRBV7-2 NA TGTGCCAGCAGACCACTGGTAATATCGGGTACCGGGGAGCTGTTTTTT CASRPLVISGTGELFF
once TRBJ2-3 TRBV29-1 TRBD2 TGCAGCGTGGTAGCGGGGGGGAGCACAGATACGCAGTATTTT CSVVAGGSTDTQYF
NA TRBJ2-1 TRBV27 TRBD2 TGTGCCAGCAGCGACGGACTAGCGGGGGGAATAAATGAGCAGTTCTTC CASSDGLAGGINEQFF
NA TRBJ2-7 TRBV2 TRBD2 TGTGCCAGCAGTGATGGACTAGCGGGAGACGAGCAGTACTTC CASSDGLAGDEQYF
NA TRBJ1-5 TRBV5-8 NA TGTGCCAGCAGCTTGGAAGCAGGTGGGGCAGGGCAGCCCCAGCATTTT CASSLEAGGAGQPQHF
NA TRBJ2-1 TRBV3-1/TRBV3-2 NA TGTGCCAGCAGCGACTTAGCGTCCCCCTACAATGAGCAGTTCTTC CASSDLASPYNEQFF
NA TRBJ2-3 TRBV6-2/TRBV6-3 NA TGTGCCAGCAGTTACACGGAGCTCACAGATACGCAGTATTTT CASSYTELTDTQYF
NA TRBJ2-2 TRBV5-8 TRBD1 TGTGCCAGCAGCTCGGGACAGGGGAACCCTGCGAACACCGGGGAGCTGTTTTTT CASSSGQGNPANTGELFF
NA TRBJ2-7 TRBV5-4 NA TGTGCCAGCAGCTTGGACCGGGTCGACGAGCAGTACTTC CASSLDRVDEQYF
NA TRBJ2-7 TRBV27 TRBD2 TGTGCCAGCAGTCGGCTAGCGGGCTCCTACGAGCAGTACTTC CASSRLAGSYEQYF
NA TRBJ2-7 TRBV6-6 NA TGTGCCAGCAGACCTACAGACCCCTCGGACGAGCAGTACTTC CASRPTDPSDEQYF
NA TRBJ2-3 TRBV7-2 NA TGTGCCAGCAGCTTAGTCGTAGCGACAGATACGCAGTATTTT CASSLVVATDTQYF
NA TRBJ1-2 TRBV12-3/TRBV12-4 NA TGTGCCAGCAGTTCGGGATACTATGGCTACACCTTC CASSSGYYGYTF
NA TRBJ2-7 TRBV7-9 NA TGTGCCAGCAGCCGTTGGACAGCTACCTCCTACGAGCAGTACTTC CASSRWTATSYEQYF
NA TRBJ2-1 TRBV10-1 TRBD1 TGCGCCAGCAGTGGAGGGGGCACCTACAATGAGCAGTTCTTC CASSGGGTYNEQFF
NA TRBJ2-3 TRBV7-2 TRBD2 TGTGCCAGCAGCTTCAGCGGGGGTTCCACAGATACGCAGTATTTT CASSFSGGSTDTQYF
NA TRBJ2-1 TRBV18 NA TGTGCCAGCTCACCACCGCCAGGGGACAATGAGCAGTTCTTC CASSPPPGDNEQFF
NA TRBJ2-3 TRBV6-6 NA TGTGCCAGCAGTTACTCTCCGGGGGAGGAAGCAGATACGCAGTATTTT CASSYSPGEEADTQYF
NA TRBJ2-3 TRBV5-4 TRBD2 TGTGCCAGCAGCTGGACTAGCGGGAGTGGGACAGATACGCAGTATTTT CASSWTSGSGTDTQYF
NA TRBJ1-5 TRBV19 NA TGTGCCAGTACCAACGGGGTGGAGGGCAATCAGCCCCAGCATTTT CASTNGVEGNQPQHF
NA TRBJ2-3 TRBV6-2/TRBV6-3 NA TGTGCCAGCAGTTACCTGGGGAGGGGGGATACGCAGTATTTT CASSYLGRGDTQYF
few TRBJ1-4 TRBV30 TRBD1 TGTGCCTGGAGTGCAAGGGGGCGTTTTGGGCCAAAACTGTTTTTT CAWSARGRFGPKLFF
NA TRBJ2-2 TRBV5-1 TRBD2 TGCGCCAGCAGCTTGGTCGGTAGCGGGGCCCTCACCGGGGAGCTGTTTTTT CASSLVGSGALTGELFF
NA TRBJ1-5 TRBV3-1/TRBV3-2 TRBD1 TGTGCCAGCAGCCCAGGGGGGAGGACCTATCAGCCCCAGCATTTT CASSPGGRTYQPQHF
NA TRBJ2-1 TRBV30 TRBD2 TGTGCCTGGAGGAAACTAGCGGGAGGGCATGAGCAGTTCTTC CAWRKLAGGHEQFF
NA TRBJ1-1 TRBV5-4 NA TGTGCCAGCAGCTTCCCTAGGGGTCCAGGCTATCACACTGAAGCTTTCTTT CASSFPRGPGYHTEAFF
NA TRBJ1-1 TRBV9 TRBD1 TGTGCCAGCAGCGAGGAGACAGGGGTGAACACTGAAGCTTTCTTT CASSEETGVNTEAFF
NA TRBJ1-1 TRBV5-1 TRBD1 TGCGCCAGCAGCCGGGATTCTACAGGGGGCACTGAAGCTTTCTTT CASSRDSTGGTEAFF
NA TRBJ1-6 TRBV3-1/TRBV3-2 TRBD1 TGTGCCAGCAGCCAAGTGCTGGGACAGGGATCTTCACCCCTCCACTTT CASSQVLGQGSSPLHF
NA TRBJ2-3 TRBV7-8 NA TGTGCCAGCAGCTTCAGGTCGGGGTACACAGATACGCAGTATTTT CASSFRSGYTDTQYF
NA TRBJ2-7 TRBV5-5 NA TGTGCCAGCAGCTTGGAGGCGGCTAACTCCTACGAGCAGTACTTC CASSLEAANSYEQYF
NA TRBJ1-1 TRBV7-2 NA TGTGCCAGCAGCCCCCGGCTGGGAGCTGTTAAGGAAGCTTTCTTT CASSPRLGAVKEAFF
NA TRBJ2-7 TRBV11-2 NA TGTGCCAGCAGTATAGCCTACGAGCAGTACTTC CASSIAYEQYF
once TRBJ2-1 TRBV2 NA TGTGCCAGCAGTACACAGGGAAATGAGCAGTTCTTC CASSTQGNEQFF
NA TRBJ1-4 TRBV3-1/TRBV3-2 NA TGTGCCAGCAGCCAAGGGGTTGGCCAGGGTACGCGAAAACTGTTTTTT CASSQGVGQGTRKLFF
once TRBJ2-5 TRBV5-1 TRBD2 TGCGCCAGCAGCCCCGGACTAGGGTGGGAGACCCAGTACTTC CASSPGLGWETQYF
NA TRBJ1-1 TRBV18 NA TGTGCCAGCTCAGCATCAGGGAACACTGAAGCTTTCTTT CASSASGNTEAFF
NA TRBJ2-5 TRBV3-1/TRBV3-2 TRBD2 TGTGCCAGCAGCCGCGGACTAGCGGGACCCAGGCGGGGAGGGACCCAGTACTTC CASSRGLAGPRRGGTQYF
NA TRBJ2-1 TRBV3-1/TRBV3-2 TRBD2 TGTGCCAGCAGCCAAAATTCCCCACTAGCGGGAGGCCTCTCCTACAATGAGCAGTTCTTC CASSQNSPLAGGLSYNEQFF
NA TRBJ1-5 TRBV6-1 TRBD1 TGTGCCAGCAGTGAAGAGGGGACAGAAAATCAGCCCCAGCATTTT CASSEEGTENQPQHF
NA TRBJ2-1 TRBV10-3 NA TGTGCCATCAGTGAGCCGGGACTCATCAATGAGCAGTTCTTC CAISEPGLINEQFF
NA TRBJ1-4 TRBV5-8 NA TGTGCCAGCAGCCTGGACGGGAGGGATGAAAAACTGTTTTTT CASSLDGRDEKLFF
NA TRBJ1-6 TRBV5-6 TRBD1 TGTGCCAGCAGCACAAACAGGGGGGATTACAATTCACCCCTCCACTTT CASSTNRGDYNSPLHF
NA TRBJ1-2 TRBV10-3 NA TGTGCCATCAGTGAGTCGGAGGGGCGTTCATCCAACTATGGCTACACCTTC CAISESEGRSSNYGYTF